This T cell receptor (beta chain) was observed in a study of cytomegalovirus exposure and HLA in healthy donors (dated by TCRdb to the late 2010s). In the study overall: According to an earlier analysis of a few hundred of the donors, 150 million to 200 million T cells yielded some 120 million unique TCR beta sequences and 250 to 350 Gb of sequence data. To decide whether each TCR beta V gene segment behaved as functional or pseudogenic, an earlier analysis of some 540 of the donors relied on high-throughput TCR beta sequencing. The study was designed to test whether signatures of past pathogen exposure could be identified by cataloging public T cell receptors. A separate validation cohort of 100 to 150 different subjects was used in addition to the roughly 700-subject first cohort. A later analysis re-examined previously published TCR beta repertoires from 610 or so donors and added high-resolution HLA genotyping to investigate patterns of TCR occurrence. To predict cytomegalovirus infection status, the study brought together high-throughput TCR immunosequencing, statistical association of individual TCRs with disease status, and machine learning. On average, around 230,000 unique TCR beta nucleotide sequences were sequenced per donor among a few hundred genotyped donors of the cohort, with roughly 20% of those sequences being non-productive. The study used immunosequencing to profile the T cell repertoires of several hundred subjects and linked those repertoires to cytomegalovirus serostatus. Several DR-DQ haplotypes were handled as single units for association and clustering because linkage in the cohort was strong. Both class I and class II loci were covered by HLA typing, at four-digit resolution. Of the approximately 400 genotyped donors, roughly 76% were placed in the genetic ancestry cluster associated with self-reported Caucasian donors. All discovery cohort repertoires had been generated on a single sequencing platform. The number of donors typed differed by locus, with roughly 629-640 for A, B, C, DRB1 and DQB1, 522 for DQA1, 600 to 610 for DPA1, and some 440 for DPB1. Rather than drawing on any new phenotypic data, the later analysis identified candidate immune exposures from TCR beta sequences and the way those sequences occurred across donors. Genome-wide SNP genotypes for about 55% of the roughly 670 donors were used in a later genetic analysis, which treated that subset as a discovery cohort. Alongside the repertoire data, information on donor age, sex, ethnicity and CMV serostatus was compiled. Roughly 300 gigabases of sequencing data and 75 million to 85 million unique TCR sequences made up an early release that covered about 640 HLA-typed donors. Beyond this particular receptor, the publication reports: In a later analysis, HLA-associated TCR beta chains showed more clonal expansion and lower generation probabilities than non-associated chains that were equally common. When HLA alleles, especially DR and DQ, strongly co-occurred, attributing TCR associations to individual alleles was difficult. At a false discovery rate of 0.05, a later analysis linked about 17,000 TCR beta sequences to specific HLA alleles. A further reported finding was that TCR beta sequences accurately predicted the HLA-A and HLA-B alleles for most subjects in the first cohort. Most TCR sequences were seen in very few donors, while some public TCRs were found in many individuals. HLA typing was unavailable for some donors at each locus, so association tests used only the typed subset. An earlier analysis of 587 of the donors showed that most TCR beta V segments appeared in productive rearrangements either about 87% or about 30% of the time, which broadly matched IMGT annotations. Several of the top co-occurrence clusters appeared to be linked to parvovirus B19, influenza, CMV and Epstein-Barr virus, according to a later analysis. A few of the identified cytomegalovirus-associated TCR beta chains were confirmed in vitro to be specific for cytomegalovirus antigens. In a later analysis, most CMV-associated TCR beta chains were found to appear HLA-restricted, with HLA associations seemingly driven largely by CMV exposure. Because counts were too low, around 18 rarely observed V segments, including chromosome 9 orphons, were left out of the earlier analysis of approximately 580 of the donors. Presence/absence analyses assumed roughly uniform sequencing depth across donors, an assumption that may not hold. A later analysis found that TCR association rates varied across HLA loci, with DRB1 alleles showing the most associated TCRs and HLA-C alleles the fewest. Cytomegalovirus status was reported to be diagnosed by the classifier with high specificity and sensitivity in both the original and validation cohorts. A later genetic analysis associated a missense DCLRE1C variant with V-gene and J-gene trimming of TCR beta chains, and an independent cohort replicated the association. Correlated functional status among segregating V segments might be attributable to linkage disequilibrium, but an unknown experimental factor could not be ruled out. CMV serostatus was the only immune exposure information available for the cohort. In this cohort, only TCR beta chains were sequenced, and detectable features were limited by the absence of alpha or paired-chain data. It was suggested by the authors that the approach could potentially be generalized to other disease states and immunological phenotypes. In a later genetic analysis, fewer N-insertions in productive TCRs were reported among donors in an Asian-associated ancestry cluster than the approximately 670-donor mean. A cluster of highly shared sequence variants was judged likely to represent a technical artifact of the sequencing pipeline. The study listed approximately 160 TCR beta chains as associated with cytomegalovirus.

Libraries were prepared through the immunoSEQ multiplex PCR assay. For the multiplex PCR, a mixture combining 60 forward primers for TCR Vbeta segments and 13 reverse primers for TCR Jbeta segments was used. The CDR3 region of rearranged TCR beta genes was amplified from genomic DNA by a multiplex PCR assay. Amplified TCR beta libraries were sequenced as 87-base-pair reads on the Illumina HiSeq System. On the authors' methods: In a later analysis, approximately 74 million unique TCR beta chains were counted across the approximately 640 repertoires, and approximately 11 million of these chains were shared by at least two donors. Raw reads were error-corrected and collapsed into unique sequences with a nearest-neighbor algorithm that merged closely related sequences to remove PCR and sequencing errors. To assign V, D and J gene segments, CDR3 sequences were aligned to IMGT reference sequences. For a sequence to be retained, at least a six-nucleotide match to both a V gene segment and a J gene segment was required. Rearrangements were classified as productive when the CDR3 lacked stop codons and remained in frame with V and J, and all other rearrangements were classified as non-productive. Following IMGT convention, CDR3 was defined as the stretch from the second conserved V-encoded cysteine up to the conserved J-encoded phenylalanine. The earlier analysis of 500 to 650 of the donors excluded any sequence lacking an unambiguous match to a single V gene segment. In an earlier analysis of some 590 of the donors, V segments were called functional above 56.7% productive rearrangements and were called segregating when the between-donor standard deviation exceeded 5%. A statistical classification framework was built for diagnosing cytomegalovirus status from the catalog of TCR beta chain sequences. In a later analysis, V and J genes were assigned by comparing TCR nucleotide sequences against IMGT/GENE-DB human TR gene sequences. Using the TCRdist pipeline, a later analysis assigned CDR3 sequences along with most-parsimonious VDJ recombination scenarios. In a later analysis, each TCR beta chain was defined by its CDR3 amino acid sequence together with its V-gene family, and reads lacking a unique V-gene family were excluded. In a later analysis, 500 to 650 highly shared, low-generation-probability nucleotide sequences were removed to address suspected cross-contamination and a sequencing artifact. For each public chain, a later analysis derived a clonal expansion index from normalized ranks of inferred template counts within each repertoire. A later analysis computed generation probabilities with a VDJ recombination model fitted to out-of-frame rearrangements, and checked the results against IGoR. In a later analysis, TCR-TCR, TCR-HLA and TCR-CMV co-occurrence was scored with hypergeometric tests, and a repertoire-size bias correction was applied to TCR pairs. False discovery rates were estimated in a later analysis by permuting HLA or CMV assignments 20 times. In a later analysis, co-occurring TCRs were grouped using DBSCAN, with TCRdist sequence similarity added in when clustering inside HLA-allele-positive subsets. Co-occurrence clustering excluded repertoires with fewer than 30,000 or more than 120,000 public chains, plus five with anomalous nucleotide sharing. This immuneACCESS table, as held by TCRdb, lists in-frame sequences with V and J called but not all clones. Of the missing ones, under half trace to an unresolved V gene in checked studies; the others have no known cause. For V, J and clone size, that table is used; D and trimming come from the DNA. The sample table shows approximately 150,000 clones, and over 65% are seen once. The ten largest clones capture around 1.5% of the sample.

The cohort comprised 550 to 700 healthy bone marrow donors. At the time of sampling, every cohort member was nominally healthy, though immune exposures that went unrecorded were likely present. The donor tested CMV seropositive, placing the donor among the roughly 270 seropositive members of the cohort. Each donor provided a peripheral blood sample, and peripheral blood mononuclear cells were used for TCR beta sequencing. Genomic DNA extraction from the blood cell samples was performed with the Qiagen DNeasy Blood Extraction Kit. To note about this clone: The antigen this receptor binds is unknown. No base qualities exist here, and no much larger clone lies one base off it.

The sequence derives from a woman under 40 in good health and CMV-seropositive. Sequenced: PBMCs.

The DNA sequence reads TGTGCCAGCGCCCCAGGGGACGGAAACACCATATATTTT. It is translated as CASAPGDGNTIYF. The V and J genes are TRBV2 and TRBJ1-3; matching of 6 bases hints at TRBD1 as the D gene. At the junction V is shortened by 8 bases and J by 4 bases, with 12 bases in between. CDR1 and CDR2 were assigned from the germline V gene as SNHLY and FYNNEI. From its cysteine to its phenylalanine, the CDR3 spans 13 amino acids. Solely the CDR3 DNA is kept, with 39 bases framed from the first base.